This T cell receptor (beta chain) originates from a study of spatial heterogeneity in lung cancer. Looking at the study overall: Raw reads showed each unique TCR and UMI combination turning up more than ten times on average.

TCRdb re-called the 5' RACE reads with MiXCR, one entry per CDR3 protein. The sample lists tens of thousands of distinct CDR3 sequences, about 4.6% occurring once. This clonotype was recorded many times. The antigen is undetermined. V shed 2 bases and J shed 7 bases, with 17 bases lying between them. The CDR3 is made up of 15 amino acids. Germline V gene lookup returns CDR1 KGHDR and CDR2 SFDVKD. Study outcomes and limitations: Compared with follow-up, resection was when ubiquitous expanded tumor TCRs appeared in blood more.

Stated time point: sample taken at primary tumor resection. Sequencing of whole RNA from tumor, nontumor lung or frozen PBMC involved no sorting. Sequencing used PBMCs, obtained at surgery. The TCR originated in a male donor with early-stage non-small cell lung cancer. V is TRBV24-1 and J is TRBJ2-7; D may be TRBD1 or TRBD2 (5 bases each). CDR3 in DNA: TGTGCCACCAGTGATTGCCCCACCCTGGGGGAGGAGCAGTACTTC. It encodes CATSDCPTLGEEQYF.